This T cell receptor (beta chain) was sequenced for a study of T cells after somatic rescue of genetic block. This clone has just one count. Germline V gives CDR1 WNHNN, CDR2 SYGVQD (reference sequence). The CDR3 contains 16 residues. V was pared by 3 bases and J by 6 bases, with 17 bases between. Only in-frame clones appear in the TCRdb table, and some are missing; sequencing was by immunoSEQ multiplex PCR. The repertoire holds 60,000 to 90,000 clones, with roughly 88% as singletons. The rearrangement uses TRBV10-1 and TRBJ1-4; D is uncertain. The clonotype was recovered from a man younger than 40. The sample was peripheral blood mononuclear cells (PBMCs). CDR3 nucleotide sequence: TGCGCCAGCAGTGAAGGAGAATCCCCGTTACATGAAAAACTGTTTTTT. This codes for CASSEGESPLHEKLFF.